Following are 2 T cell receptor beta chains from one sample sequenced in a study of radiotherapy plus CTLA-4 blockade in lung cancer. The table came from immunoSEQ multiplex PCR; TCRdb's copy has only in-frame clones and leaves some out. The repertoire holds over 60,000 clones, around nine tenths seen once, with about 0.95% in the top ten. Sequenced material: peripheral blood, taken from a patient treated with radiotherapy plus ipilimumab. All receptors come from a human donor with non-small cell lung cancer who had stable disease on radiotherapy plus ipilimumab.

This chain joins TRBV4-2 and TRBJ1-3, with unresolved D. CDR1 is LGHNA, CDR2 YNFKEQ, per germline. Trimming shortened V by 4 bases and J by 0 bases, and 10 bases separated the two germline ends. The CDR3 runs to 15 residues. The CDR3 DNA follows: TGTGCCAGCAGCCCCGCAAGGACCTCTGGAAACACCATATATTTT. This codes for CASSPARTSGNTIYF.

The rearrangement uses TRBV9 and TRBJ2-1; TRBD2 is a possible D gene (7 bases). Germline CDR1 reads SGDLS; CDR2 reads YYNGEE. The CDR3 spans 15 residues. With 2 bases removed from V and 0 bases from J, the gap between germline ends came to 9 bases. This CDR3 is CASSVRGGSYNEQFF. CDR3 DNA sequence: TGTGCCAGCAGCGTTAGGGGGGGCTCCTACAATGAGCAGTTCTTC.